The rows below give T cell receptor beta chains drawn from one sample of a study of blood T cell repertoires in COVID-19. The protocol was immunoSEQ multiplex PCR, while the TCRdb copy is restricted to in-frame clones and leaves out a portion. The sample contains 200,000 or so clones, 70% to 85% of which appear only once. Material: peripheral blood. These receptors were collected from a human donor with acute or convalescent COVID-19. The donor label of this sample is uncertain. Each CDR3 is given with its conserved first and last residue.

j_call cdr3_length v_call cdr3_aa
TRBJ1-5 15 TRBV29-1 CSVASGGGSNQPQHF
TRBJ1-4 14 TRBV27 CASSADRGREKLFF
TRBJ1-3 14 TRBV28 CASSLVEGRDTIYF
TRBJ2-3 16 TRBV7-9 CASSSPGGLHTDTQYF
TRBJ1-2 16 TRBV6-5 CASSFGQGASNYGYTF
TRBJ1-1 12 TRBV30 CAGGGHILEAFF
TRBJ2-3 14 TRBV7-3 CASSPGEAVDTQYF
TRBJ2-1 16 TRBV6-2/TRBV6-3 CASSTPRTSGANEQFF
TRBJ2-7 13 TRBV7-2 CASSLARTYEQYF
TRBJ1-1 14 TRBV5-1 CASSTEDRGREAFF
TRBJ1-2 15 TRBV19 CASSTGKITSGGYTF
TRBJ2-7 16 TRBV6-6 CASSSPSDRDPYEQYF
TRBJ1-2 13 TRBV28 CASSSTGNYGYTF
TRBJ1-6 15 TRBV19 CASNSDAGPGSPLHF
TRBJ1-6 15 TRBV6-5 CATRTGWYDNSPLHF
TRBJ2-1 20 TRBV27 CASSLAETRLGNGRAYEQFF
TRBJ1-1 13 TRBV7-3 CASSRQANTEAFF
TRBJ1-6 16 TRBV9 CASSADPTGINSPLHF
TRBJ2-2 11 TRBV6-5 CASQGAGELFF
TRBJ2-1 15 TRBV18 CASSPPGQGYNEQFF
TRBJ2-7 16 TRBV6-5 CASSWTGTSGNYEQYF
TRBJ2-2 15 TRBV6-2/TRBV6-3 CASSYGQVATGELFF
TRBJ2-1 16 TRBV5-6 CASSLRTSGTYNEQFF
TRBJ2-1 15 TRBV27 CASSWSRGPGNEQFF
TRBJ2-5 15 TRBV9 CASSAPLGRSETQYF
TRBJ1-1 14 TRBV19 CASSHGQGGTEAFF
TRBJ2-1 18 TRBV9 CASSVNSGGTGRGNEQFF
TRBJ1-5 16 TRBV19 CASSAPDRGGGQPQHF
TRBJ2-7 14 TRBV6-5 CASSYRQGGYEQYF
TRBJ2-7 15 TRBV21-1 CASSKPQRDSYEQYF
TRBJ2-1 12 TRBV12-5 CASGPTSNEQFF
TRBJ1-3 13 TRBV5-1 CASSLRDSDTIYF
TRBJ2-3 15 TRBV5-1 CASSLGGDSTDTQYF
TRBJ2-1 19 TRBV27 CASLSRRTLTSGRSNEQFF
TRBJ1-1 13 TRBV12-3/TRBV12-4 CASSLDPDTEAFF
TRBJ2-3 15 TRBV7-2 CASSLAGGGGDTQYF
TRBJ2-6 16 TRBV28 CASSHRGSSGANVLTF